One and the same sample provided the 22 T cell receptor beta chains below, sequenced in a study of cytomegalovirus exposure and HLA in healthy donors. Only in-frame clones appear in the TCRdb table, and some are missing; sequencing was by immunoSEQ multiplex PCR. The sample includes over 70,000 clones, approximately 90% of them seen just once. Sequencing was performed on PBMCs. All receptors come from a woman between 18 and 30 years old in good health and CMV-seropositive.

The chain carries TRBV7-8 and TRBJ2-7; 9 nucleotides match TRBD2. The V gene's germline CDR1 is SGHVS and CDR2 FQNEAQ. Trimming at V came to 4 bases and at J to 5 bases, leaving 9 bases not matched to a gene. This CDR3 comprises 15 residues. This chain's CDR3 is CASSSTGLAADEQYF. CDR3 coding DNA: TGTGCCAGCAGCTCGACGGGACTAGCTGCCGACGAGCAGTACTTC.

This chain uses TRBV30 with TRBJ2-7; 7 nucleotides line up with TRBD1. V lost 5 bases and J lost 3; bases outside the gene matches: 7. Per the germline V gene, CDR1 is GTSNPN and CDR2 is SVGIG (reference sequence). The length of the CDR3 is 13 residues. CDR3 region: CAWGRQGYYEQYF. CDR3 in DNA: TGTGCCTGGGGCAGACAGGGTTACTACGAGCAGTACTTC.

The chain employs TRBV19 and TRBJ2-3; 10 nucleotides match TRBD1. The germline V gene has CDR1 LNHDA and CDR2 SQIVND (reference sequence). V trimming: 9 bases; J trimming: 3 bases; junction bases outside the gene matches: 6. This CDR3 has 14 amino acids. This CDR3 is CASRDRGGTDTQYF. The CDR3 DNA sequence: TGTGCCAGCAGGGACAGGGGAGGGACAGATACGCAGTATTTT. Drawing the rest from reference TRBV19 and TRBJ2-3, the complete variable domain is DGGITQSPKYLFRKEGQNVTLSCEQNLNHDAMYWYRQDPGQGLRLIYYSQIVNDFQKGDIAEGYSVSREKKESFPLTVTSAQKNPTAFYLCASRDRGGTDTQYFGPGTRLTVL.

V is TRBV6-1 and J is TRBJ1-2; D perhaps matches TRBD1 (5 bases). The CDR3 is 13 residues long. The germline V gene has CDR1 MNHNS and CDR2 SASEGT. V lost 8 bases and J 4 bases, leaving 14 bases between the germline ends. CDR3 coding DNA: TGTGCCAGCTATATCAGCAGGGTCTATGGCTACACCTTC. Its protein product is CASYISRVYGYTF.

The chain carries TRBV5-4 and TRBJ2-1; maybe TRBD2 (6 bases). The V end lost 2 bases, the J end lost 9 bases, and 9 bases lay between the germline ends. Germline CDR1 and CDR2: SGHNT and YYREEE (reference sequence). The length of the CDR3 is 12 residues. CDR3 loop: CASSFRDFEQFF. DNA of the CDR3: TGTGCCAGCAGCTTCAGGGACTTTGAGCAGTTCTTC.

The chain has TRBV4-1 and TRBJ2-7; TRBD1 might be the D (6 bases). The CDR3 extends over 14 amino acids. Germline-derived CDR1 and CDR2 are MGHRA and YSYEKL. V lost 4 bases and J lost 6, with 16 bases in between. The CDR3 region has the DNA TGCGCCAGCAGCCCGGACAGCCGACGAGGCGAGCAGTACTTC. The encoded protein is CASSPDSRRGEQYF.

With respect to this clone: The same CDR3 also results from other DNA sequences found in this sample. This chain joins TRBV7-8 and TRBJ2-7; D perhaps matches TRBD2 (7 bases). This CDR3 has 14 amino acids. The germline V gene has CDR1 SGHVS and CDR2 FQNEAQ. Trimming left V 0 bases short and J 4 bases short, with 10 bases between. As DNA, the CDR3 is TGTGCCAGCAGCTTAGCGGGGGGGCCTTACGAGCAGTACTTC. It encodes CASSLAGGPYEQYF.

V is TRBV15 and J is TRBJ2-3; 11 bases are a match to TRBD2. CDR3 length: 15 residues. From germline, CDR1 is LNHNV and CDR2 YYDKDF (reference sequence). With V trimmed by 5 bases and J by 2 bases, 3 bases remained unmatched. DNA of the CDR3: TGTGCCACCAGCCAGACTAGCGGGGCCACAGATACGCAGTATTTT. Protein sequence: CATSQTSGATDTQYF. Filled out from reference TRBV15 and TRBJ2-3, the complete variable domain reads DAMVIQNPRYQVTQFGKPVTLSCSQTLNHNVMYWYQQKSSQAPKLLFHYYDKDFNNEADTPDNFQSRRPNTSFCFLDIRSPGLGDTAMYLCATSQTSGATDTQYFGPGTRLTVL.

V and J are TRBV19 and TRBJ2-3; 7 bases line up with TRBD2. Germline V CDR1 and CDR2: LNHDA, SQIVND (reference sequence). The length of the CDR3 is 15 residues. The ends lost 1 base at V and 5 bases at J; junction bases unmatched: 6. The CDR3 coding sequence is TGTGCCAGTAGTATAGGGGGGGGTCCAGGAGATACGCAGTATTTT. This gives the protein CASSIGGGPGDTQYF. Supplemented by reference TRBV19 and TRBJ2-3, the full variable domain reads DGGITQSPKYLFRKEGQNVTLSCEQNLNHDAMYWYRQDPGQGLRLIYYSQIVNDFQKGDIAEGYSVSREKKESFPLTVTSAQKNPTAFYLCASSIGGGPGDTQYFGPGTRLTVL.

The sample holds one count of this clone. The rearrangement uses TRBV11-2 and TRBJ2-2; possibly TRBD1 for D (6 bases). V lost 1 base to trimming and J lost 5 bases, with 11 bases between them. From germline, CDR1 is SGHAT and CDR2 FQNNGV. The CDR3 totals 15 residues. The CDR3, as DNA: TGTGCCAGCAGCTTAGCCGCAGGGGTGACCGGGGAGCTGTTTTTT. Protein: CASSLAAGVTGELFF.

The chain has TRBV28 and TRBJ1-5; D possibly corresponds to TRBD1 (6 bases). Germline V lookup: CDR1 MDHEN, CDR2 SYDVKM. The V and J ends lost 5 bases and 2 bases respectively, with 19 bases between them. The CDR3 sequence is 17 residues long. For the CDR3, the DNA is TGTGCCAGCAGTCCTTGGACAGCCCTCGGGCGCAATCAGCCCCAGCATTTT. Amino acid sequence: CASSPWTALGRNQPQHF. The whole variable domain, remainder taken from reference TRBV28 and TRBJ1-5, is DVKVTQSSRYLVKRTGEKVFLECVQDMDHENMFWYRQDPGLGLRLIYFSYDVKMKEKGDIPEGYSVSREKKERFSLILESASTNQTSMYLCASSPWTALGRNQPQHFGDGTRLSIL.

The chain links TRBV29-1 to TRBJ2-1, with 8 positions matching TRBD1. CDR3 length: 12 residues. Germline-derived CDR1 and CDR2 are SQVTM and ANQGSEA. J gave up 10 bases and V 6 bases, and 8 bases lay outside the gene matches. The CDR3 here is CSVRQGMNEQFF. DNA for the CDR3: TGCAGCGTCAGACAGGGGATGAACGAGCAGTTCTTC.

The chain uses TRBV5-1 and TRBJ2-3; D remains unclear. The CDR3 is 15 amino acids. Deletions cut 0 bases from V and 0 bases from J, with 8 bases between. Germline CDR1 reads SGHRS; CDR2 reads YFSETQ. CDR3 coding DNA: TGCGCCAGCAGCTTGGCCAGGCCCAGCACAGATACGCAGTATTTT. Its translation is CASSLARPSTDTQYF.

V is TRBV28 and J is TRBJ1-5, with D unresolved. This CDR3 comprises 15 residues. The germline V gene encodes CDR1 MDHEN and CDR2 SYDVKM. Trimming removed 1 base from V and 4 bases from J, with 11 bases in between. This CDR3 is CASSLYGNRNQPQHF. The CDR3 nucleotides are TGTGCCAGCAGTTTATATGGCAACAGAAATCAGCCCCAGCATTTT. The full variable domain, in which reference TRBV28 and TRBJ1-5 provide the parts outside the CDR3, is DVKVTQSSRYLVKRTGEKVFLECVQDMDHENMFWYRQDPGLGLRLIYFSYDVKMKEKGDIPEGYSVSREKKERFSLILESASTNQTSMYLCASSLYGNRNQPQHFGDGTRLSIL.

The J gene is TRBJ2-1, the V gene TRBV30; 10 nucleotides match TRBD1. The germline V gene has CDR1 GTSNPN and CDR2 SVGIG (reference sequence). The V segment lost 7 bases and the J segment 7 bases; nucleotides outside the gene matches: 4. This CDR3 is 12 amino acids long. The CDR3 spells CAYRDRGNEQFF. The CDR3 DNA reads TGTGCCTACCGGGACAGGGGTAATGAGCAGTTCTTC.

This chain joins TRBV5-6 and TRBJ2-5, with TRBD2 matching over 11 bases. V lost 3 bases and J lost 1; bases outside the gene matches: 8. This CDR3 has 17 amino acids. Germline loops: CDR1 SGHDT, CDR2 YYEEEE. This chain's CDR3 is CASSSGGLAEIQETQYF. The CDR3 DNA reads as TGTGCCAGCAGCTCTGGGGGACTAGCGGAAATCCAAGAGACCCAGTACTTC.

In nucleotides, the CDR3 is TGTGCCAGCAGTGAGAGGGGGGGAGGCTATGGCTACACCTTC. Its protein is CASSERGGGYGYTF. The V and J genes are TRBV6-1 and TRBJ1-2; weak D call: TRBD1 (6 bases). The CDR3 consists of 14 residues. Germline V lookup: CDR1 MNHNS, CDR2 SASEGT. The V gene lost 3 bases and the J gene lost 4 bases, with 12 bases spanning the gap.

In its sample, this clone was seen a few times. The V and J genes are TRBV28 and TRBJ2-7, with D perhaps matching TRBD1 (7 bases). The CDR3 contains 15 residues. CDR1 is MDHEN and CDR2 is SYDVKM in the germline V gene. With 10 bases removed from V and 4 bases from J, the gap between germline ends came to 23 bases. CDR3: CATQTEVTGRYEQYF. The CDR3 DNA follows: TGTGCCACGCAGACTGAGGTGACAGGGAGGTACGAGCAGTACTTC.

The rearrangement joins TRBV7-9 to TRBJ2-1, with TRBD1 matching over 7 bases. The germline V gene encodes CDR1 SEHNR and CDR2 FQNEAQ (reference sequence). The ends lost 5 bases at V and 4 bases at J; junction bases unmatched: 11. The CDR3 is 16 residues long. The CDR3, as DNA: TGTGCCAGCAGCCCCGAAATCCGGGACAGATACAATGAGCAGTTCTTC. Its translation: CASSPEIRDRYNEQFF.

CDR3 loop: CASSWTWGLKIASTDTQYF. CDR3 nucleotide sequence: TGCGCCAGCAGCTGGACCTGGGGACTAAAAATTGCTAGCACAGATACGCAGTATTTT. The chain has TRBV5-1 and TRBJ2-3; 7 nucleotides line up with TRBD2. Germline V lookup: CDR1 SGHRS, CDR2 YFSETQ. This CDR3 is 19 amino acids long. The V segment lost 3 bases and the J segment 0 bases; nucleotides outside the gene matches: 16.

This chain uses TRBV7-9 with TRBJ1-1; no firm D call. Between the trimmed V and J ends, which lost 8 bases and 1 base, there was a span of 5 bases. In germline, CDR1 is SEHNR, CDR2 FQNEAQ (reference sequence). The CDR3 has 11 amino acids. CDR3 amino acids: CASSRNTEAFF. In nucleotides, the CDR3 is TGTGCCAGCTCCCGGAACACTGAAGCTTTCTTT.

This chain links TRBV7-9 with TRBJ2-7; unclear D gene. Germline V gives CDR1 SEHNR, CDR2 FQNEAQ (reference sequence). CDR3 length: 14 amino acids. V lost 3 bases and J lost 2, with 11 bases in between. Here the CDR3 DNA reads TGTGCCAGCAGCTTGTCCCCAGAAGCCTACGAGCAGTACTTC. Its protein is CASSLSPEAYEQYF.